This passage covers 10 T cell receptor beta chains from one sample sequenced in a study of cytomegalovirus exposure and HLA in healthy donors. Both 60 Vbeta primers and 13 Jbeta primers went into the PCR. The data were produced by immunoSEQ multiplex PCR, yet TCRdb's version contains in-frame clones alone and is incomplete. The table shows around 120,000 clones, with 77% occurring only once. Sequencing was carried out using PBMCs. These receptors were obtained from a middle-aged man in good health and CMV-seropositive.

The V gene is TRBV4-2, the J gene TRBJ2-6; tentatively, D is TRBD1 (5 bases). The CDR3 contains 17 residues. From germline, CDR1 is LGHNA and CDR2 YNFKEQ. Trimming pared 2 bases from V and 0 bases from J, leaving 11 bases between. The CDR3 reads CASSQQGTSSGANVLTF. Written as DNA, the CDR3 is TGTGCCAGCAGCCAACAGGGTACAAGCTCTGGGGCCAACGTCCTGACTTTC.

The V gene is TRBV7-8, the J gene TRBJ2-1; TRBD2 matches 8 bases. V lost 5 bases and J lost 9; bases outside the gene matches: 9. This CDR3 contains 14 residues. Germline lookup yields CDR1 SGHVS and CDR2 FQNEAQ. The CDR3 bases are TGTGCCAGCAGCCCAACTAGCGGAAATGTTGAGCAGTTCTTC. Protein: CASSPTSGNVEQFF. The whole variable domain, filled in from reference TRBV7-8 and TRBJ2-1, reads GAGVSQSPRYKVAKRGQDVALRCDPISGHVSLFWYQQALGQGPEFLTYFQNEAQLDKSGLPSDRFFAERPEGSVSTLKIQRTQQEDSAVYLCASSPTSGNVEQFFGPGTRLTVL.

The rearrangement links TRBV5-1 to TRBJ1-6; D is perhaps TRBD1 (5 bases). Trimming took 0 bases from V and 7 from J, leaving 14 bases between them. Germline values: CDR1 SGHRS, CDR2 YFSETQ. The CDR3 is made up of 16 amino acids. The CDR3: CASSLDSGPGNSPLHF. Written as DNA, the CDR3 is TGCGCCAGCAGCTTGGACTCAGGGCCTGGAAATTCACCCCTCCACTTT.

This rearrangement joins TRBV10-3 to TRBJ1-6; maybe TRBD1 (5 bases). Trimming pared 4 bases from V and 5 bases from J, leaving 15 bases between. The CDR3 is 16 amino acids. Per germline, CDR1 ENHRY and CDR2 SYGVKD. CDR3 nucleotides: TGTGCCATCAGTGTCCGCGGGGACGCAGATAATTCACCCCTCCACTTT. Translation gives CAISVRGDADNSPLHF.

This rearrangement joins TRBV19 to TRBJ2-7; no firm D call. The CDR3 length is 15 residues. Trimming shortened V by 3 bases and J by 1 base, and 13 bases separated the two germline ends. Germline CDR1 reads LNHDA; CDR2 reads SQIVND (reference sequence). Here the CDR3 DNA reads TGTGCCAGTAGTATTCACTCTTTCGGTTCCTACGAGCAGTACTTC. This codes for CASSIHSFGSYEQYF.

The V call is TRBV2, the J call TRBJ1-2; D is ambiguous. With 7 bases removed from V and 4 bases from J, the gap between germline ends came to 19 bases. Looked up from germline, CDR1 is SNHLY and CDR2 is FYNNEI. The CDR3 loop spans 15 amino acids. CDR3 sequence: CASITPGGFGYGYTF. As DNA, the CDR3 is TGTGCCAGCATAACCCCTGGAGGGTTCGGCTATGGCTACACCTTC.

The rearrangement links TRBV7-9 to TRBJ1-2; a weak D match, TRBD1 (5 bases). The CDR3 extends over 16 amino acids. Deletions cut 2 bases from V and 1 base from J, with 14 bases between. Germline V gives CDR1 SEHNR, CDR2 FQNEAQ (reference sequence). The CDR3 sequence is CASSLRTLTDNYGYTF. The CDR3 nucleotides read TGTGCCAGCAGCTTACGAACCCTGACAGATAACTATGGCTACACCTTC.

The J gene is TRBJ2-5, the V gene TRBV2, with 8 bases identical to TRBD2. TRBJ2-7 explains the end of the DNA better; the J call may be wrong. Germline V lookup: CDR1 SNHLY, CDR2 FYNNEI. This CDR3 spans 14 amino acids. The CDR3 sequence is CASKSGTSSYEQYF. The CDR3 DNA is TGTGCCAGTAAGTCCGGGACTAGCTCCTACGAGCAGTACTTC.

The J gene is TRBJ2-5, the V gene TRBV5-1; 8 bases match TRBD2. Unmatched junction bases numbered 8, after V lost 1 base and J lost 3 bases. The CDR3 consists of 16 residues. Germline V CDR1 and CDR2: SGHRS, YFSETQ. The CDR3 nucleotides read TGCGCCAGCAGCTTGTCCCACGGGAGGGCCGAAGAGACCCAGTACTTC. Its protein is CASSLSHGRAEETQYF.

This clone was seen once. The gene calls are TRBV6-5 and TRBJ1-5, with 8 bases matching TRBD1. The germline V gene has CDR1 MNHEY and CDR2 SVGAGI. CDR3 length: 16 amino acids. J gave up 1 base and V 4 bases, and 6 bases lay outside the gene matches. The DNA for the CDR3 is TGTGCCAGCAGTTCCAGGGGGCGGGGAAGCAATCAGCCCCAGCATTTT. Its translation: CASSSRGRGSNQPQHF.